The source of this T cell receptor beta chain is a study of human T cells and chemical hapten exposure. In the library, unique molecular identifiers were attached to individual cDNA molecules. TCRdb ran MiXCR on the RACE reads and lists one entry per CDR3 protein. Of under 450,000 distinct CDR3 sequences in the sample, 4.8% were seen once. This clonotype was counted many times. Stated time point: patch test 1, 2 weeks after DPC sensitization. The treatment is: therapeutic diphenylcyclopropenone sensitization with weekly scalp DPC. Trimming stripped 6 bases from V and 10 bases from J, with 21 bases between. This CDR3 region has 15 residues. The germline V gene has CDR1 MNHEY and CDR2 SVGAGI.

V and J are TRBV6-5 and TRBJ1-4; maybe TRBD1 (6 bases). The specimen was whole blood, collected in connection with sensitization to the hapten diphenylcyclopropenone (DPC). This receptor was taken from a woman aged 45-65 years with alopecia areata. Some clones in this sample may be carry-over from other donors' samples. The CDR3 DNA is TGTGCCAGCAGGGCTGCAGGGGTTGAGCTCGGAAAACTGTTTTTT. Encoded protein: CASRAAGVELGKLFF.